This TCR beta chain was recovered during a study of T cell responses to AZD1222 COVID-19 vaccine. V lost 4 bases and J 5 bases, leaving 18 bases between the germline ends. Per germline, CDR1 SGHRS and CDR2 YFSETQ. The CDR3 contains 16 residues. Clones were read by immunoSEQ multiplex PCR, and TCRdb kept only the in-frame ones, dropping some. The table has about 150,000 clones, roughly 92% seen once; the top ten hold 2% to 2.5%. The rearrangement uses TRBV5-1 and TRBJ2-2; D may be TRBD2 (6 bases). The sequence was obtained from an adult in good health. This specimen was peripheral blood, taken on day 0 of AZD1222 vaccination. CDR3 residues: CASSPRTDGGTGELFF. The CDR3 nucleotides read TGCGCCAGCAGCCCCCGGACGGATGGAGGGACCGGGGAGCTGTTTTTT.